This T cell receptor (beta chain) is drawn from a study of molecular identifiers for immune sequencing clone quantification. A single record per CDR3 protein comes from TCRdb applying MiXCR to the PCR reads. The repertoire consists of 80,000 to 95,000 distinct CDR3 sequences, with around 17% occurring once and the leading ten covering about 0.85%. Trimming took 6 bases from V and 3 from J, leaving 9 bases between them. CDR3 length equals 13 residues. Looked up from germline, CDR1 is LNHDA and CDR2 is SQIVND (reference sequence). This clonotype appeared many times. This clonotype was obtained from a human donor in good health. Some libraries in this study had Jurkat cell RNA spiked in. The chain recombines TRBV19 with TRBJ2-1; D remains ambiguous. The sequenced sample was naive CD8+ T cells from blood, with Jurkat cell RNA spiked in. Subset in this sample: FACS-sorted CD8+CD4-CCR7+CD45RA+ naive T cells. The DNA for the CDR3 is TGTGCCAGTAGAATTGGAGTCTACAATGAGCAGTTCTTC. It yields the protein CASRIGVYNEQFF.